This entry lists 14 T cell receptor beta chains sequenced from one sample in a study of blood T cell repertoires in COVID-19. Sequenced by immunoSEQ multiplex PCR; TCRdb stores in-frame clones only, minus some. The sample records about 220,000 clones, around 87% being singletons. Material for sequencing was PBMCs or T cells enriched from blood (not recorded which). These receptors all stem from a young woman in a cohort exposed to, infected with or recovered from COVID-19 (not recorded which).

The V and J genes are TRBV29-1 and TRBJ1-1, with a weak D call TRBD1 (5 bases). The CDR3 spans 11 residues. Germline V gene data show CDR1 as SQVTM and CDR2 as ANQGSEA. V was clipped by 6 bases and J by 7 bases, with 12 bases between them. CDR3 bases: TGCAGCGTCCTGTGGGACTTTGAAGCTTTCTTT. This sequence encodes CSVLWDFEAFF.

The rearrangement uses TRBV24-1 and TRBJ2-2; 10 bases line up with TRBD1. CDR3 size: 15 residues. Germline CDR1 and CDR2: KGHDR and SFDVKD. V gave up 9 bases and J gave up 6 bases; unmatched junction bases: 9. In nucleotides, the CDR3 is TGTGCCACCGGCCGGACAGGGGGTCTCCCCGGGGAGCTGTTTTTT. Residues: CATGRTGGLPGELFF.

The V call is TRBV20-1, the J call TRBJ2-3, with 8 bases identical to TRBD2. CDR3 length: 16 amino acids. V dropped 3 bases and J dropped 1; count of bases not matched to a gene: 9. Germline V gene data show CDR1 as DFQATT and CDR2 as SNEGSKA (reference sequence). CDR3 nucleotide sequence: TGCAGTGCTAGTAGGCCAGCGGGGGTGGGCACAGATACGCAGTATTTT. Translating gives CSASRPAGVGTDTQYF.

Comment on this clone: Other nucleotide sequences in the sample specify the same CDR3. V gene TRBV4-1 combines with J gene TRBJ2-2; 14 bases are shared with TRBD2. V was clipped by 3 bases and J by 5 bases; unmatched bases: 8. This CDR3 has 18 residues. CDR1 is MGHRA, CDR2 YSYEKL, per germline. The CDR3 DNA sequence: TGCGCCAGCAGCCAGGGGGGACTAGCGGGGGTAGGAACCGGGGAGCTGTTTTTT. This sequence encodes CASSQGGLAGVGTGELFF.

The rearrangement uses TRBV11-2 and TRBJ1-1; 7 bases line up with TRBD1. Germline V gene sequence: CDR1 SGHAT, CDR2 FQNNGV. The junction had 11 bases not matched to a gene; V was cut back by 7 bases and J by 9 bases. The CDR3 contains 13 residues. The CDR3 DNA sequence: TGTGCCAGCACCCAAGGGACAGAAGTACAAGCTTTCTTT. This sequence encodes CASTQGTEVQAFF.

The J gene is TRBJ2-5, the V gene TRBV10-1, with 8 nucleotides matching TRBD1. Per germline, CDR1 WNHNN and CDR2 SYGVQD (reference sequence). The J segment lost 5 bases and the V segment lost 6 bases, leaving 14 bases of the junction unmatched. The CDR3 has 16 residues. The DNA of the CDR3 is TGCGCCAGCAGCTTAGACCCCGGGACAGGTGCTGAGACCCAGTACTTC. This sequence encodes CASSLDPGTGAETQYF.

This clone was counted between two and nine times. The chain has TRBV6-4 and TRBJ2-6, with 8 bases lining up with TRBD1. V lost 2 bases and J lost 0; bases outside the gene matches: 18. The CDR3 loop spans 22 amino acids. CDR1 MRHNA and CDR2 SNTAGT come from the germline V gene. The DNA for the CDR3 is TGTGCCAGCAGTGACGCGAACCTTCCCCTGGGACAGGTCCTCTCTGGGGCCAACGTCCTGACTTTC. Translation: CASSDANLPLGQVLSGANVLTF.

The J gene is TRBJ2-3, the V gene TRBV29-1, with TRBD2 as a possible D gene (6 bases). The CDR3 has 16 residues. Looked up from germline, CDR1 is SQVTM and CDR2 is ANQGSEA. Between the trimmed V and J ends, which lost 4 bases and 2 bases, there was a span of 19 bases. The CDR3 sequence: CSVAQVEGLNTDTQYF. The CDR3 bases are TGCAGCGTTGCGCAGGTGGAGGGTCTGAACACAGATACGCAGTATTTT.

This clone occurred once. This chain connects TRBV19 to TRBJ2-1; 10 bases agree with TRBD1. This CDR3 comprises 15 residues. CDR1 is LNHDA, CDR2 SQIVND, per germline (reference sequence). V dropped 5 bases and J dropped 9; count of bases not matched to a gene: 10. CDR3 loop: CASSPGQGRLGEQFF. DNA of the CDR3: TGTGCCAGTAGTCCGGGACAGGGGCGTTTGGGTGAGCAGTTCTTC.

CDR3 sequence: CASSSLSSPHEQYF. CDR3 bases: TGTGCCAGCAGCTCCCTGAGTAGCCCCCACGAGCAGTACTTC. The chain has TRBV11-3 and TRBJ2-7; D gene unclear. Germline loops: CDR1 SGHNT, CDR2 YENEEA. The CDR3 length is 14 residues. Trimming pared 4 bases from V and 5 bases from J, leaving 15 bases between.

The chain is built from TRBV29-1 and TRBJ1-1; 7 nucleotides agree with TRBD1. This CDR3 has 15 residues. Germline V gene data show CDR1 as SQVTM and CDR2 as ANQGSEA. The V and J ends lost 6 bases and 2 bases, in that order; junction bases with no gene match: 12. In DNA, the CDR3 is TGCAGCGTCACAAAAAATCAGGGGGGTAACACTGAAGCTTTCTTT. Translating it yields CSVTKNQGGNTEAFF.

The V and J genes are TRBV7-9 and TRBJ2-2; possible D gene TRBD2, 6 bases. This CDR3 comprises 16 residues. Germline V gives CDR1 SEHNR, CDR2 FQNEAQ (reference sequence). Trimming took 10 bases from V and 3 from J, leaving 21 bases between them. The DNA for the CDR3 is TGTGCCATCCTAAAGGCGGAAGCGGGCGACACCGGGGAGCTGTTTTTT. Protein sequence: CAILKAEAGDTGELFF.

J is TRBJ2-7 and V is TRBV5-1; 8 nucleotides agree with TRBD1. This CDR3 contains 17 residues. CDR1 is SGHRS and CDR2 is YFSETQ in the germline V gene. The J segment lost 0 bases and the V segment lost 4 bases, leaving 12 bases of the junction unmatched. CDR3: CASSLGRGQALSYEQYF. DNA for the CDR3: TGCGCCAGCAGCCTCGGACGGGGACAGGCCCTCTCCTACGAGCAGTACTTC.

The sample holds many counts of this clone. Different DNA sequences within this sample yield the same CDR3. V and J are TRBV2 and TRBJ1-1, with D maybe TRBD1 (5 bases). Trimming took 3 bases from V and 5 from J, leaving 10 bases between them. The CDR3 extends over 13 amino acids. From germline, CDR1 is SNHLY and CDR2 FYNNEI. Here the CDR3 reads CASSEGGSTEAFF. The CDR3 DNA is TGTGCCAGCAGTGAGGGGGGGTCTACTGAAGCTTTCTTT.